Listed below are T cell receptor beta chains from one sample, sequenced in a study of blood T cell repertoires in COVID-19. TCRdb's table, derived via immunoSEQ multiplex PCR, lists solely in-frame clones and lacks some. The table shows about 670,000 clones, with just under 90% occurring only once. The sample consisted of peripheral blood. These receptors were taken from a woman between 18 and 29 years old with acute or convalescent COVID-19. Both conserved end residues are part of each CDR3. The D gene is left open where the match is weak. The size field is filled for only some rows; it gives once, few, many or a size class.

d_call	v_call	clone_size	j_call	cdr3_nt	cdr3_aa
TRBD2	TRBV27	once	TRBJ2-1	TGTGCCAGCAGTTTCTCGGGACTAGCGGGGGACCATGTCAATGAGCAGTTCTTC	CASSFSGLAGDHVNEQFF
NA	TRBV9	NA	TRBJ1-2	TGTGCCAGCAGCCGTAACCCTCGCTACTGGGGCTTCTATGGCTACACCTTC	CASSRNPRYWGFYGYTF
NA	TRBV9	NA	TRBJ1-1	TGTGCCAGCAGCGTCTATGGGAACACTGAAGCTTTCTTT	CASSVYGNTEAFF
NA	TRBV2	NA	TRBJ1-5	TGTGCCAGCAGTGAAGGGGGGCCCCTTGGTCAGCCCCAGCATTTT	CASSEGGPLGQPQHF
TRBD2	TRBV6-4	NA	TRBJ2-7	TGTGCCAGCAGTGACTCCCCAGGGACCGGGACTAGCGGGGGTTTCCTCTCCTACGAGCAGTACTTC	CASSDSPGTGTSGGFLSYEQYF
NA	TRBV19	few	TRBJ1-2	TGTGCCAGTAGTCTAAGTCCAGACACTAACTATGGCTACACCTTC	CASSLSPDTNYGYTF
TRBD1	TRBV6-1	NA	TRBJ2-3	TGTGCCAGCAGTGACCTCCGGGACAGGGTGGGTACGCAGTATTTT	CASSDLRDRVGTQYF
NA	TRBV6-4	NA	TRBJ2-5	TGTGCCAGCCGGTCCCACGAGACCCAGTACTTC	CASRSHETQYF
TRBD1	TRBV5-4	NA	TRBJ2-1	TGTGCCAGCAGCTCGACAGGGGGCCCCGATGAGCAGTTCTTC	CASSSTGGPDEQFF
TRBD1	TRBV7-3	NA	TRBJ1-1	TGTGCCAGCAGCCCGGGACAGGGGGATGGCACTGAAGCTTTCTTT	CASSPGQGDGTEAFF
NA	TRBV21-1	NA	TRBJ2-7	TGTGCCAGCAGCGCCTCTTTTCGAGCGGGGGGCGCCTTCGCCTACGAGCAGTACTTC	CASSASFRAGGAFAYEQYF
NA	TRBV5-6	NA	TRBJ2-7	TGTGCCAGCAGCCCAGGGATTAAAGGTTTCCGAATCTACGAGCAGTACTTC	CASSPGIKGFRIYEQYF
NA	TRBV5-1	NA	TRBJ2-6	TGCGCCAGCAGCCTGCCTACCGCTTCTGGGGCCAACGTCCTGACTTTC	CASSLPTASGANVLTF
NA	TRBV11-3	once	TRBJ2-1	TGTGCCAGCAGCCCCGGACTGTACAATGAGCAGTTCTTC	CASSPGLYNEQFF
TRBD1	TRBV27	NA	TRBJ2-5	TGTGCCAGCAGTTCACCTGCGACAGGGCCGGAGACCCAGTACTTC	CASSSPATGPETQYF
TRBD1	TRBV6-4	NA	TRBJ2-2	TGTGCCAGCAGTCGACAGGGGGGGACCGGGGAGCTGTTTTTT	CASSRQGGTGELFF
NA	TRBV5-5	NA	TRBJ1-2	TGTGCCAGCACCCAAGGGGGAGATTATGGCTACACCTTC	CASTQGGDYGYTF
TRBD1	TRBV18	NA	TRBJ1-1	TGTGCCAGCTCACCACCAGGGACAGGGGGCCAGAACACTGAAGCTTTCTTT	CASSPPGTGGQNTEAFF
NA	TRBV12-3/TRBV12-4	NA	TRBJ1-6	TGTGCCAGCAGACTAACCGGGAGTGCCACTTACTTT	CASRLTGSATYF
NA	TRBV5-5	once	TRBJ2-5	TGTGCCAGCAGCTTCTCTCACGCAGGGGGGTACGGGACCCAGTACTTC	CASSFSHAGGYGTQYF